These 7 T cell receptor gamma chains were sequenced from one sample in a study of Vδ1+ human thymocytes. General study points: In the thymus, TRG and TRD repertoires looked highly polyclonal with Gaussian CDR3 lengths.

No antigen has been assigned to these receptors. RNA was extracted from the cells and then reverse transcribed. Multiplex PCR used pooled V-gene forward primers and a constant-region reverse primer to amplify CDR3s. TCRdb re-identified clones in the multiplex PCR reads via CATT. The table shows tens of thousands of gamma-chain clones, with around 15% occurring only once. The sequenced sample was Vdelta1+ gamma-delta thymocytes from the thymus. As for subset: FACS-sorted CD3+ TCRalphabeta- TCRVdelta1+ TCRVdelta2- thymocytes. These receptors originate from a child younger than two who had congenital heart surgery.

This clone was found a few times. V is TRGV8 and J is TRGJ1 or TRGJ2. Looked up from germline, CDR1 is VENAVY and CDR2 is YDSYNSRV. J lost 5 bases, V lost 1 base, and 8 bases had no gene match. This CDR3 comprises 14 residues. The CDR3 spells CATWDRREDYKKLF. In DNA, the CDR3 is TGTGCCACCTGGGATAGACGTGAGGATTATAAGAAACTCTTT.

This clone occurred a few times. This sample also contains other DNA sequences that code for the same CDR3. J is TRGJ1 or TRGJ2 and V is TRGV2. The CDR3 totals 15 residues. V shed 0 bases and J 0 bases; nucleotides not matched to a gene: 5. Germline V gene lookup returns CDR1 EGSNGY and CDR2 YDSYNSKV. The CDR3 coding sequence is TGTGCCACCTGGGACGGGCCCTCGAATTATTATAAGAAACTCTTT. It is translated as CATWDGPSNYYKKLF.

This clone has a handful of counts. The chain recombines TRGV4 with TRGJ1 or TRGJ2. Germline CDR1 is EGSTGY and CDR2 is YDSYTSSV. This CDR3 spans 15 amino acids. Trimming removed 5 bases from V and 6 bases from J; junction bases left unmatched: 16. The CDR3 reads CATWAGSSFCYKKLF. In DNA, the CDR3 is TGTGCCACCTGGGCGGGGTCTTCATTTTGTTATAAGAAACTCTTT.

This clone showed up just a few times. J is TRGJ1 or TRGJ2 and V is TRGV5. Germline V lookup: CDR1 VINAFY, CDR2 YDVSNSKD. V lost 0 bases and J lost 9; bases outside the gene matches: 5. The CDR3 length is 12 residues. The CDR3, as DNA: TGTGCCACCTGGGACAGGCCCCGTAAGAAACTCTTT. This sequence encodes CATWDRPRKKLF.

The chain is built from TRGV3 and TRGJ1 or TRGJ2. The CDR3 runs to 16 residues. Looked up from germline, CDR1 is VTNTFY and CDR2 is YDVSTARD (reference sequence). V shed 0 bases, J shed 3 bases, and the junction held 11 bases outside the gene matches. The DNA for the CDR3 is TGTGCCACCTGGGACAGGCTGAATCCCAGTTATTATAAGAAACTCTTT. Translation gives CATWDRLNPSYYKKLF.

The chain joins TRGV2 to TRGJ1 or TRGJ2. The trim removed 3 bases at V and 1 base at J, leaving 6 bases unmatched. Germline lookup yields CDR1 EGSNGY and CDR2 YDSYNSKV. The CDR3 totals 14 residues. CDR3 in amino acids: CATWDLANYYKKLF. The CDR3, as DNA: TGTGCCACCTGGGACCTGGCTAATTATTATAAGAAACTCTTT.

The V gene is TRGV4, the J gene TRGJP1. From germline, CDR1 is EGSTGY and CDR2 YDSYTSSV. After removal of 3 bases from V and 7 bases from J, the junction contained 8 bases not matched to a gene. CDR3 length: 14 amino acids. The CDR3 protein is CATWDPSGGWFKIF. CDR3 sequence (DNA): TGTGCCACCTGGGATCCCTCCGGTGGTTGGTTCAAGATATTT.